A selection of T cell receptor beta chains follows, all from one sample in a study of T cell repertoires in cytomegalovirus infection. TCRdb reanalysed the reads using MiXCR and keeps one entry per CDR3 protein. The sample has fewer than 350,000 distinct CDR3 sequences, 17% seen once. Material for sequencing was PBMCs. The receptor set was obtained from a human donor in good health (CMV status not recorded). Some clones in this sample may be carry-over from other donors' samples. Both conserved end residues are part of each CDR3. Each record gives: V gene, clone size, D gene, J gene, CDR3 protein, CDR3 DNA. The D gene is left open where the match is weak. Size values are once, few and many counts, or a class for expanded clones, and some rows have none.

>TRBV6-4|.|TRBD1|TRBJ2-7
CASRPGQRLEYEQYF
TGTGCCAGCAGGCCGGGACAGCGGCTGGAGTACGAGCAGTACTTC
>TRBV29-1|few|.|TRBJ1-1
CSIERKLNTEAFF
TGCAGCATTGAACGGAAGCTGAACACTGAAGCTTTCTTT
>TRBV20-1|.|TRBD1|TRBJ1-3
CSANPPGQGAIYF
TGCAGTGCTAACCCACCGGGACAGGGGGCCATATATTTT
>TRBV2|.|.|TRBJ1-3
CASRAEGPGNTIYF
TGTGCCAGCAGAGCAGAGGGTCCTGGAAACACCATATATTTT
>TRBV19|.|.|TRBJ2-2
CASSTDRLGELFF
TGTGCCAGTAGTACCGACAGGCTTGGGGAGCTGTTTTTT
>TRBV28|many|.|TRBJ2-3
CASSLASGDLKQYF
TGTGCCAGCAGCCTTGCTTCGGGGGATTTGAAGCAGTATTTT
>TRBV6-5|few|TRBD2|TRBJ2-1
CASSITPSGYFDEQFF
TGTGCCAGCAGCATCACCCCTAGCGGGTATTTCGATGAGCAGTTCTTC
>TRBV28|.|.|TRBJ1-5
CASSSTGREPQHF
TGTGCCAGCAGTTCCACTGGACGGGAGCCCCAGCATTTT
>TRBV12-3/TRBV12-4|few|.|TRBJ2-4
CASSFSSLHPGAKNIQYF
TGTGCCAGCAGTTTTTCCAGCTTGCACCCGGGAGCCAAAAACATTCAGTACTTC
>TRBV20-1|few|TRBD1|TRBJ2-7
CSARGNTGGHYEQYF
TGCAGTGCTAGAGGCAATACAGGGGGTCACTACGAGCAGTACTTC
>TRBV28|.|TRBD1|TRBJ2-7
CASRLRQGGEQYF
TGTGCCAGCAGGCTTCGACAGGGGGGCGAGCAGTACTTC
>TRBV19|few|.|TRBJ1-5
CASSSLRGFVQPQHF
TGTGCCAGTAGTAGCTTAAGGGGATTTGTTCAGCCCCAGCATTTT
>TRBV10-3|.|TRBD1|TRBJ1-1
CAISESNGRGSTEAFF
TGTGCCATCAGTGAGTCGAACGGCAGGGGGAGCACTGAAGCTTTCTTT
>TRBV6-1|many|TRBD1|TRBJ1-5
CASSDPGQGDDQPQHF
TGTGCCAGCAGTGATCCGGGACAGGGTGATGATCAGCCCCAGCATTTT
>TRBV12-3/TRBV12-4|.|TRBD1|TRBJ2-4
CASSQDRAAKNIQYF
TGTGCCAGCAGTCAGGACAGGGCGGCCAAAAACATTCAGTACTTC
>TRBV7-9|.|.|TRBJ2-2
CASSLRTTNTGELFF
TGTGCCAGCAGCTTACGCACAACGAACACCGGGGAGCTGTTTTTT
>TRBV6-6|.|TRBD2|TRBJ2-5
CASSLVAGAPLQETQYF
TGTGCCAGCAGTTTGGTAGCGGGGGCACCACTCCAAGAGACCCAGTACTTC
>TRBV18|.|TRBD2|TRBJ2-1
CASSPSGGTIGNEQFF
TGTGCCAGCTCACCCTCGGGGGGGACGATTGGCAATGAGCAGTTCTTC
>TRBV20-1|few|.|TRBJ2-7
CSASPVFSYEQYF
TGCAGTGCTAGTCCCGTGTTCTCCTACGAGCAGTACTTC
>TRBV7-6|few|TRBD1|TRBJ2-3
CASSLPRDRFTDTQYF
TGTGCCAGCAGCTTACCCCGGGACAGGTTCACAGATACGCAGTATTTT
>TRBV12-3/TRBV12-4|.|.|TRBJ1-5
CASSLPLYSGGNQPQHF
TGTGCCAGCAGTCTTCCCCTTTACTCAGGGGGCAATCAGCCCCAGCATTTT
>TRBV7-9|.|.|TRBJ2-2
CASRYNFNTGELFF
TGTGCCAGCCGTTACAACTTTAACACCGGGGAGCTGTTTTTT
>TRBV5-1|.|.|TRBJ1-2
CASSLDAGLSYTF
TGCGCCAGCAGCTTGGATGCGGGACTAAGCTACACCTTC
>TRBV27|.|.|TRBJ2-4
CASSLRGAKNIQYF
TGTGCCAGCAGTTTAAGAGGGGCCAAAAACATTCAGTACTTC
>TRBV4-1|.|TRBD1|TRBJ2-3
CASSERQGETSLTDTQYF
TGCGCCAGCAGCGAGCGGCAGGGGGAAACGAGTCTCACAGATACGCAGTATTTT
>TRBV7-2|many|TRBD1|TRBJ1-4
CASSIGTGSEKLFF
TGTGCCAGCAGCATTGGGACAGGGAGTGAAAAACTGTTTTTT
>TRBV7-2|many|TRBD2|TRBJ2-3
CASRSGTTSTDTQYF
TGTGCCAGCAGGTCCGGGACTACTAGCACAGATACGCAGTATTTT
>TRBV19|few|TRBD2|TRBJ2-5
CASSPRTSVQETQYF
TGTGCCAGTAGTCCAAGGACTAGCGTCCAAGAGACCCAGTACTTC
>TRBV7-9|.|.|TRBJ2-1
CASSLRTSSYNEQFF
TGTGCCAGCAGCTTAAGGACCAGTTCCTACAATGAGCAGTTCTTC
>TRBV7-6|.|TRBD1|TRBJ1-3
CASSLGQGISGNTIYF
TGTGCCAGCAGCTTAGGACAGGGGATCTCTGGAAACACCATATATTTT
>TRBV6-6|many|TRBD1|TRBJ2-7
CASSYGFRTGSTYEQYF
TGTGCCAGCAGTTACGGGTTTAGGACAGGGTCAACCTACGAGCAGTACTTC
>TRBV20-1|.|.|TRBJ1-2
CSAQGRRDYGYTF
TGCAGTGCCCAGGGGCGACGGGACTATGGCTACACCTTC
>TRBV7-9|many|.|TRBJ1-6
CASMALTYNSPLHF
TGTGCCAGCATGGCGTTGACTTATAATTCACCCCTCCACTTT
>TRBV20-1|few|.|TRBJ1-4
CSAGRRASTNEKLFF
TGCAGTGCTGGCCGGAGAGCTTCAACTAATGAAAAACTGTTTTTT
>TRBV28|few|.|TRBJ1-4
CASTLGGASNEKLFF
TGTGCCAGCACCTTAGGGGGGGCTAGTAATGAAAAACTGTTTTTT
>TRBV7-6|many|.|TRBJ2-2
CASSLEAGGKNTGELFF
TGTGCCAGCAGCTTAGAAGCCGGCGGAAAGAACACCGGGGAGCTGTTTTTT
>TRBV9|few|.|TRBJ2-3
CASSGGLGEDTQYF
TGTGCCAGCAGCGGGGGTCTCGGGGAAGATACGCAGTATTTT
>TRBV7-2|many|.|TRBJ1-1
CASSLLWGAFF
TGTGCCAGCAGCTTACTTTGGGGGGCTTTCTTT
>TRBV19|.|.|TRBJ1-1
CASSIGWSTGSTEAFF
TGTGCCAGTAGTATAGGTTGGAGTACCGGGAGCACTGAAGCTTTCTTT
>TRBV20-1|few|.|TRBJ2-4
CSAKDGKTLAKNIQYF
TGCAGTGCTAAGGACGGGAAGACCTTAGCCAAAAACATTCAGTACTTC
>TRBV7-2|many|.|TRBJ2-5
CASSAQGYIETQYF
TGTGCCAGCAGCGCCCAGGGTTATATTGAGACCCAGTACTTC
>TRBV6-5|few|.|TRBJ1-1
CASSYSGVTEAFF
TGTGCCAGCAGTTACTCAGGGGTGACTGAAGCTTTCTTT
>TRBV28|.|.|TRBJ2-7
CASSLSRDKADF
TGTGCCAGCAGTTTATCAAGGGACAAGGCAGACTTC
>TRBV11-1|.|.|TRBJ2-7
CASSLAGRGSYEQYF
TGTGCCAGCAGCTTAGCTGGCCGGGGGTCCTACGAGCAGTACTTC
>TRBV7-9|few|TRBD1|TRBJ2-7
CASSGGQAAYEQYF
TGTGCCAGCAGCGGGGGACAGGCAGCCTACGAGCAGTACTTC
>TRBV10-3|.|.|TRBJ2-7
CAISESSHEQYF
TGTGCCATCAGTGAGTCCAGCCACGAGCAGTACTTC
>TRBV28|few|.|TRBJ1-2
CASSLVGAGYTF
TGTGCCAGCAGTTTAGTAGGGGCGGGCTACACCTTC
>TRBV7-6|.|.|TRBJ1-3
CASSLTGVGAGNTIYF
TGTGCCAGCAGCTTAACGGGGGTCGGGGCTGGAAACACCATATATTTT
>TRBV7-4|few|TRBD2|TRBJ2-5
CASIPRPAGGESAQETQYF
TGTGCCAGCATCCCAAGACCAGCGGGGGGCGAGTCGGCTCAAGAGACCCAGTACTTC
>TRBV6-2/TRBV6-3|many|TRBD2|TRBJ2-5
CASAAGGYQETQYF
TGTGCCAGTGCCGCCGGGGGGTACCAAGAGACCCAGTACTTC
>TRBV4-1|many|TRBD1|TRBJ1-6
CASRPSDRGNSPLHF
TGCGCCAGCAGACCTTCCGACAGGGGAAATTCACCCCTCCACTTT
>TRBV7-2|few|.|TRBJ1-5
CASSLESRLINQPQHF
TGTGCCAGCAGCTTAGAGTCGAGGCTGATCAATCAGCCCCAGCATTTT
>TRBV25-1|.|.|TRBJ1-1
CASTFEASGEAFF
TGTGCCAGCACCTTCGAGGCTAGCGGTGAAGCTTTCTTT
>TRBV5-5|few|.|TRBJ2-2
CASSSSFATRRETGELFF
TGTGCCAGCAGCTCTTCCTTCGCGACTAGGCGAGAAACCGGGGAGCTGTTTTTT